Listed below are T cell receptor beta chains from one sample, sequenced in a study of blood T cells in healthy people across ages. TCRdb independently ran MiXCR on the 5' RACE reads; one entry per CDR3 protein. Here the sample spans hundreds of thousands of distinct CDR3 sequences, over 45% being singletons. Sequencing used blood. These receptors came from a woman between 55 and 75 years old in good health. Both conserved end residues are part of each CDR3. The order of the fields is CDR3 length, V gene, J gene, clone size, D gene, CDR3 protein. A D gene is named only where the DNA matches it firmly. Only some rows state a clone size, as once, few, many or a class for expanded clones.

17	TRBV5-4	TRBJ1-1	NA	TRBD1	CASSGGAQGQRNTEAFF
16	TRBV4-1	TRBJ2-3	NA	TRBD2	CASSHGLAGAIYTQYF
15	TRBV29-1	TRBJ1-1	NA	TRBD1	CSVTTRGDRNTEAFF
12	TRBV20-1	TRBJ2-3	few	TRBD2	CSALTSGDTQYF
16	TRBV9	TRBJ2-5	NA	NA	CASSVGTFTHQETQYF
13	TRBV20-1	TRBJ1-2	NA	TRBD1	CSASGQGRYGYTF
12	TRBV5-6	TRBJ2-5	NA	TRBD1	CASSSRTGQRYF
15	TRBV6-2/TRBV6-3	TRBJ1-1	many	NA	CATGVMGLGYTEAFF
15	TRBV6-2/TRBV6-3	TRBJ2-7	few	TRBD1	CASSYPDRAHYEQYF
15	TRBV20-1	TRBJ2-1	few	NA	CSARPDSLGSNEQFF
14	TRBV5-6	TRBJ2-1	NA	TRBD2	CASSFHLAGAEQFF
12	TRBV20-1	TRBJ2-3	many	TRBD1	CSARTGADTQYF
14	TRBV29-1	TRBJ1-1	few	NA	CSGRMNRVNTEAFF
12	TRBV7-9	TRBJ1-4	NA	NA	CASMATNEKLFF
15	TRBV3-1	TRBJ2-3	once	NA	CASSQGSGYTDTQYF
15	TRBV24-1	TRBJ2-5	NA	TRBD1	CATSDFRDSQETQYF
15	TRBV19	TRBJ2-3	many	NA	CASSMAATPPDTQYF
12	TRBV29-1	TRBJ2-1	NA	NA	CSVGTLYNEQFF
14	TRBV10-3	TRBJ2-7	few	NA	CAISAGRAGGVQYF
14	TRBV7-6	TRBJ2-7	few	NA	CASSYRTENYEQYF
15	TRBV29-1	TRBJ2-3	NA	TRBD2	CSVEQAGGPTDTQYF
16	TRBV7-9	TRBJ2-3	NA	NA	CASWGWAGRSTDTQYF
13	TRBV20-1	TRBJ2-7	NA	NA	CSARESGYYEQYF
12	TRBV24-1	TRBJ2-3	NA	NA	CATSAPRDTQYF
15	TRBV20-1	TRBJ1-3	NA	NA	CSASFGLDSGNTIYF
14	TRBV27	TRBJ2-4	few	TRBD1	CASSLRTGLSIQYF
13	TRBV4-2	TRBJ1-4	NA	TRBD1	CASSQRTGGILFF
15	TRBV9	TRBJ2-6	NA	NA	CASSGTGSGANVLTF
16	TRBV5-1	TRBJ1-2	NA	NA	CDSSSRAGGESRGYTF
15	TRBV24-1	TRBJ2-1	few	TRBD1	CATSDRQGSYNEQFF
16	TRBV5-1	TRBJ2-7	NA	TRBD2	CASSLGSLAGVNEQYF
15	TRBV3-1	TRBJ2-7	few	NA	CASSQGPLGGYEQYF
15	TRBV11-1	TRBJ2-6	once	NA	CASSLAFAGANVLTF
15	TRBV7-2	TRBJ2-3	few	NA	CASSSGGVGTDTQYF
14	TRBV20-1	TRBJ2-1	NA	TRBD1	CSASGTGGFDEQFF
14	TRBV6-5	TRBJ2-1	NA	NA	CASSKDGAYNEQFF
17	TRBV7-9	TRBJ1-5	NA	NA	CASSRQQTRGKGQPQHF
14	TRBV20-1	TRBJ2-7	NA	TRBD1	CSATRQGSLGEQYF